This T cell receptor (beta chain) was sequenced in a study of cytomegalovirus exposure and HLA in healthy donors. Study-level findings and limits: Segments of the TCR beta V type were, in most cases, productive about 90% or about 30% of the time in an earlier analysis.

The PCR had 60 Vbeta and 13 Jbeta primers. Method: immunoSEQ multiplex PCR; TCRdb's copy keeps in-frame clones and lacks some. The table includes roughly 200,000 clones, roughly 80% detected once. The CDR3 consists of 13 residues. The germline CDR1 and CDR2 sequences are SQVTM and ANQGSEA. Trimming cost V 7 bases and J 5 bases; bases outside gene matches: 7. In this sample, this clone turned up once. The antigen remains unidentified. The clonotype originates from a young woman in good health and CMV-seronegative. V gene TRBV29-1 combines with J gene TRBJ2-3; TRBD2 agrees at 9 bases. The sequenced sample was PBMCs. The CDR3 protein is CSAPGLAEDTQYF. The CDR3, as DNA: TGCAGCGCTCCGGGACTAGCAGAAGATACGCAGTATTTT.